The source of this TCR beta chain is a study of cytomegalovirus exposure and HLA in healthy donors. Germline CDR1 reads SGHRS; CDR2 reads YFSETQ. With V trimmed by 6 bases and J by 2 bases, 13 bases remained unmatched. This CDR3 spans 16 amino acids. Vbeta (60) and Jbeta (13) primers were used in the PCR. Measured with immunoSEQ multiplex PCR; TCRdb has only the in-frame clones, and not every one. Of about 100,000 clones listed, about 79% were seen once; the top ten hold roughly 1.2%. The source of this sequence is a woman in her late teens or twenties in good health and CMV-seronegative. The chain carries TRBV5-1 and TRBJ2-5, with 7 bases fitting TRBD1. Sequenced input: PBMCs. CDR3 amino acids: CASIPSPRTGQETQYF. For the CDR3, the DNA is TGCGCCAGCATACCCTCGCCACGGACAGGACAAGAGACCCAGTACTTC.